These 7 T cell receptor beta chains were all obtained from the same sample, sequenced in a study of spatial heterogeneity in lung cancer (dated by TCRdb to the late 2010s). Their specific antigens are unknown. The library relied on 5' RACE. The data were produced on a NextSeq 500. TCRdb trimmed public reads at Q25 via fastp, called clones via MiXCR and kept in-frame beta chains. CDR3 protein duplicates are merged, each entry listing the most common genes and DNA. Across this sample there are about 9,400 distinct CDR3 sequences, with roughly 6% seen only once. The top ten constitute about a tenth of the sample. The sample's time point label, in plain terms: sample taken at primary tumor resection. What the study reported, not specific to this receptor: The tumor nonsynonymous mutation count correlated with the number of expanded intratumoral alpha and beta TCRs.

Material: lung tumor tissue, obtained at surgery. These receptors all stem from a male donor with early-stage non-small cell lung cancer.

There are many counts of this clonotype. V gene TRBV5-1 combines with J gene TRBJ2-1, with 12 positions matching TRBD2. Germline-derived CDR1 and CDR2 are SGHRS and YFSETQ. V lost 5 bases to trimming and J lost 9 bases; unmatched junction nucleotides: 9. The CDR3 covers 15 residues. DNA of the CDR3: TGCGCCAGCAGGCAGACTAGCGGGAGCTCGCCTGAGCAGTTCTTC. The encoded protein is CASRQTSGSSPEQFF.

Within the sample, this clonotype is medium-sized. V is TRBV2 and J is TRBJ2-1, with D unresolved. Germline V CDR1 and CDR2: SNHLY, FYNNEI. V lost 8 bases to trimming and J lost 2 bases, with 13 bases between them. CDR3 size: 14 residues. The CDR3, as DNA: TGTGCCAGCCGTGGTGGTGGAACCTACAATGAGCAGTTCTTC. Amino acid sequence: CASRGGGTYNEQFF. The variable domain in full, completed from reference TRBV2 and TRBJ2-1, reads EPEVTQTPSHQVTQMGQEVILRCVPISNHLYFYWYRQILGQKVEFLVSFYNNEISEKSEIFDDQFSVERPDGSNFTLKIRSTKLEDSAMYFCASRGGGTYNEQFFGPGTRLTVL.

The sample holds many counts of this clonotype. The chain couples TRBV11-2 to TRBJ2-1, with 11 bases lining up with TRBD2. Looked up from germline, CDR1 is SGHAT and CDR2 is FQNNGV. The CDR3 extends over 14 amino acids. After removal of 0 bases from V and 9 bases from J, the junction contained 1 base not matched to a gene. CDR3 coding DNA: TGTGCCAGCAGCTTAGATGGGACTAGCGGTGAGCAGTTCTTC. Its translation is CASSLDGTSGEQFF.

In its sample, this clonotype was seen many times. V gene TRBV12-3 or TRBV12-4 combines with J gene TRBJ1-5; 12 bases are shared with TRBD1. The length of the CDR3 is 16 residues. Trimming removed 5 bases from V and 7 bases from J; junction bases left unmatched: 9. CDR3 in DNA: TGTGCCAGCAGTCCACGGGACAGGGGGCCGGGGCAGCCCCAGCATTTT. Residues: CASSPRDRGPGQPQHF.

The sample holds many counts of this clonotype. The CDR3 reads CAWSTGRTNSPLHF. CDR3 sequence (DNA): TGTGCCTGGAGTACTGGACGGACAAATTCACCCCTCCACTTT. The genes are TRBV30 and TRBJ1-6; maybe TRBD1 (5 bases). Trimming shortened V by 2 bases and J by 7 bases, and 12 bases separated the two germline ends. This CDR3 comprises 14 residues. The V gene's germline CDR1 is GTSNPN and CDR2 SVGIG (reference sequence).

This clonotype was seen repeatedly, ten times or more. This rearrangement joins TRBV5-1 to TRBJ2-1; 11 bases align to TRBD2. Germline trimming cut 2 bases from V and 6 bases from J; bases unmatched to any gene: 10. The CDR3 is 17 amino acids. Germline V lookup: CDR1 SGHRS, CDR2 YFSETQ. The CDR3 DNA is TGCGCCAGCAGCTTCAGCTGGACTAGCGGGTATCCCAATGAGCAGTTCTTC. It translates to CASSFSWTSGYPNEQFF. Using reference TRBV5-1 and TRBJ2-1 for the parts outside the CDR3, the full variable domain is KAGVTQTPRYLIKTRGQQVTLSCSPISGHRSVSWYQQTPGQGLQFLFEYFSETQRNKGNFPGRFSGRQFSNSRSEMNVSTLELGDSALYLCASSFSWTSGYPNEQFFGPGTRLTVL.

This clonotype occurred many times. The chain couples TRBV20-1 to TRBJ2-5; D is unclear. The CDR3 spans 13 residues. CDR1 is DFQATT, CDR2 SNEGSKA, per germline (reference sequence). Trimming removed 0 bases at V and 7 bases at J, with 12 bases between. CDR3 nucleotide sequence: TGCAGTGCTAGAGATCCCAGTGGTGGGACCCAGTACTTC. Protein sequence: CSARDPSGGTQYF.